The 8 T cell receptor beta chains in this list originate from one sample, sequenced in a study of blood T cell repertoires in COVID-19. Some clones are missing from TCRdb's copy, which holds only in-frame ones; the method was immunoSEQ multiplex PCR. The sample lists roughly 200,000 clones, less than 85% seen once, with around 7.8% in the top ten. The source material was peripheral blood. The source of these receptors is an elderly woman with COVID-19, enrolled during active disease.

The CDR3 sequence: CASSLTGNWEQYF. Here the CDR3 DNA reads TGTGCCAGCAGCCTAACAGGGAATTGGGAGCAGTACTTC. This chain links TRBV5-4 with TRBJ2-7, with TRBD1 as a possible D gene (6 bases). The germline V gene encodes CDR1 SGHNT and CDR2 YYREEE (reference sequence). The CDR3 extends over 13 amino acids. Trimming removed 4 bases from V and 7 bases from J, with 15 bases in between.

The J gene is TRBJ1-6, the V gene TRBV18, with 7 positions matching TRBD1. CDR1 and CDR2 from the germline V gene are KGHSH and LQKENI. With 2 bases clipped from V and 9 bases from J, the junction kept 4 bases outside the gene matches. The CDR3 is 14 amino acids. The CDR3 bases are TGTGCCAGCTCACCAAGCACAGGGGTTTCACCCCTCCACTTT. Translated, it gives CASSPSTGVSPLHF.

V is TRBV25-1 and J is TRBJ2-1; 9 bases align to TRBD2. The junction had 7 bases not matched to a gene; V was cut back by 5 bases and J by 5 bases. Germline CDR1 is MGHDK and CDR2 is SYGVNS. The CDR3 totals 15 residues. CDR3 in amino acids: CASSTGLARDNEQFF. CDR3 DNA: TGTGCCAGCAGTACCGGACTAGCGAGGGACAATGAGCAGTTCTTC.

The chain recombines TRBV29-1 with TRBJ1-6; D call uncertain. Germline loops: CDR1 SQVTM, CDR2 ANQGSEA. The CDR3 contains 13 residues. Trimming pared 5 bases from V and 9 bases from J, leaving 14 bases between. CDR3 DNA: TGCAGCGTTCCCGACTACCTCAGTTCACCCCTCCACTTT. It is translated as CSVPDYLSSPLHF. The full variable domain, in which reference TRBV29-1 and TRBJ1-6 provide the parts outside the CDR3, is SAVISQKPSRDICQRGTSLTIQCQVDSQVTMMFWYRQQPGQSLTLIATANQGSEATYESGFVIDKFPISRPNLTFSTLTVSNMSPEDSSIYLCSVPDYLSSPLHFGNGTRLTVT.

The table lists this clone with a few counts. This rearrangement joins TRBV12-5 to TRBJ1-1; D is perhaps TRBD1 (5 bases). The V end lost 1 base, the J end lost 1 base, and 10 bases lay between the germline ends. CDR3 length: 15 residues. Germline V gene sequence: CDR1 LGHNT, CDR2 FRNRAP. The CDR3 here is CASGLAGSTNTEAFF. The CDR3 DNA is TGTGCTAGTGGTTTGGCAGGGTCGACGAACACTGAAGCTTTCTTT.

V and J are TRBV28 and TRBJ2-1, with 9 nucleotides matching TRBD2. Germline CDR1 reads MDHEN; CDR2 reads SYDVKM. CDR3 length: 16 amino acids. The J segment lost 0 bases and the V segment lost 7 bases, leaving 7 bases of the junction unmatched. The chain's CDR3 is CASTMAGGLSYNEQFF. The CDR3 DNA follows: TGTGCCAGCACCATGGCGGGGGGGCTCTCCTACAATGAGCAGTTCTTC.

The genes are TRBV11-3 and TRBJ2-7; TRBD1 is a possible D gene (5 bases). Germline V gives CDR1 SGHNT, CDR2 YENEEA. Trimming took off 6 bases at V and 0 bases at J, with 12 bases between the two ends. The CDR3 contains 14 residues. The CDR3, as DNA: TGTGCCAGCAGTCTACAGGAGAGCTCCTACGAGCAGTACTTC. Its protein is CASSLQESSYEQYF.

On this clone: The germline gene is not matched at one end of the junction; a read error may be the cause. The J gene is TRBJ2-7, the V gene TRBV12-3 or TRBV12-4; TRBD2 aligns across 8 bases. The CDR3 is made up of 13 amino acids. The CDR3 reads CASTLAGRYEQYF. CDR3 sequence (DNA): TGTGCCAGCACTTTAGCGGGGCGCTACGAGCAGTACTTC.